Below are 26 T cell receptor beta chains sequenced from a single sample in a study of cytomegalovirus exposure and HLA in healthy donors (dated by TCRdb to 2016 to 2017). Library preparation used the immunoSEQ multiplex PCR assay. TCRdb retrieved this table from immuneACCESS and kept in-frame rearrangements only. Not all clones are present; in checked studies, unresolved V genes account for under half, and no reason is known for the remainder. A total of 150,000 or so clones appear in this sample, around four fifths of them only once. Of the sample, around 2.4% is held by the ten largest clones. Sequences were obtained from PBMCs. These receptors all come from a man aged 25 to 45 in good health and CMV-seropositive.

The chain is built from TRBV6-7 and TRBJ1-1; no clear D gene. TRBV6-7 is designated an ORF whose function remains uncertain. This CDR3 spans 15 amino acids. V was cut by 2 bases and J by 6 bases, with 16 bases left in between. CDR3 nucleotide sequence: TGTGCCAGCAGTTACGATCTGAGGGAATACGCTGAAGCTTTCTTT. Protein: CASSYDLREYAEAFF.

The rearrangement links TRBV19 to TRBJ2-4; the match to TRBD1 covers 11 bases. Germline V gives CDR1 LNHDA, CDR2 SQIVND (reference sequence). V gave up 3 bases and J gave up 6 bases; unmatched junction bases: 4. The CDR3 has 15 amino acids. Here the CDR3 reads CASSMDRGRGNIQYF. CDR3 sequence (DNA): TGTGCCAGTAGTATGGACAGGGGGCGCGGAAACATTCAGTACTTC. Complete variable domain (other parts from reference TRBV19 and TRBJ2-4): DGGITQSPKYLFRKEGQNVTLSCEQNLNHDAMYWYRQDPGQGLRLIYYSQIVNDFQKGDIAEGYSVSREKKESFPLTVTSAQKNPTAFYLCASSMDRGRGNIQYFGAGTRLSVL.

The chain is built from TRBV4-2 and TRBJ1-4; TRBD1 matches at 7 bases. This CDR3 contains 17 residues. Germline V gene lookup returns CDR1 LGHNA and CDR2 YNFKEQ. V trimming: 3 bases; J trimming: 6 bases; junction bases outside the gene matches: 13. The CDR3 protein is CASSQGRQGLSYEKLFF. The CDR3 DNA sequence: TGTGCCAGCAGCCAGGGACGACAGGGACTGTCGTATGAAAAACTGTTTTTT.

The table lists this clone with a few counts. This chain joins TRBV11-2 and TRBJ1-5, with a tentative D call TRBD1 (5 bases). The CDR3 is made up of 11 amino acids. V lost 8 bases and J 9 bases, leaving 11 bases between the germline ends. CDR1 SGHAT and CDR2 FQNNGV come from the germline V gene. The CDR3 sequence: CASGQSWPQHF. Written as DNA, the CDR3 is TGTGCCAGCGGACAATCATGGCCCCAGCATTTT.

The V call is TRBV2, the J call TRBJ1-4; D not resolved. With 6 bases removed from V and 0 bases from J, the gap between germline ends came to 11 bases. Germline-derived CDR1 and CDR2 are SNHLY and FYNNEI. The CDR3 runs 15 residues. The CDR3: CASRPPYTTNEKLFF. In DNA form, the CDR3 reads TGTGCCAGCAGGCCCCCATACACAACTAATGAAAAACTGTTTTTT.

With regard to this clone: This sample also contains other DNA sequences that code for the same CDR3. The V gene is TRBV4-3, the J gene TRBJ1-3, with TRBD1 matching 8 bases. Trimming cost V 1 base and J 2 bases; bases outside gene matches: 1. The germline V gene encodes CDR1 LGHNA and CDR2 YSLEER. The CDR3 totals 15 residues. CDR3 sequence: CASSQGQGPGNTIYF. CDR3 DNA: TGCGCCAGCAGCCAAGGACAGGGGCCTGGAAACACCATATATTTT.

V gene TRBV6-1 combines with J gene TRBJ2-7, with TRBD1 matching over 7 bases. There are 15 residues in the CDR3. With 2 bases clipped from V and 2 bases from J, the junction kept 6 bases outside the gene matches. Germline CDR1 reads MNHNS; CDR2 reads SASEGT. In DNA form, the CDR3 reads TGTGCCAGCAGTGAATTCGACAGGGAGACCTACGAGCAGTACTTC. Its translation: CASSEFDRETYEQYF.

This clone was seen a handful of times. CDR3 coding DNA: TGTGCCAGCAGTCACACAGGGGTACAAGAGACCCAGTACTTC. Encoded protein: CASSHTGVQETQYF. The rearrangement joins TRBV6-5 to TRBJ2-5; 7 bases fit TRBD1. There are 14 residues in the CDR3. CDR1 MNHEY and CDR2 SVGAGI come from the germline V gene. The V gene end was trimmed by 5 bases and the J gene end by 2 bases; junction bases not matched to a gene: 5.

CDR3 residues: CASSSLLGGLANEKLFF. In nucleotides, the CDR3 is TGTGCCAGCAGCTCATTGCTCGGGGGGCTAGCTAATGAAAAACTGTTTTTT. The V call is TRBV7-8, the J call TRBJ1-4, with a weak D call TRBD1 (6 bases). The CDR3 is made up of 17 amino acids. Germline V CDR1 and CDR2: SGHVS, FQNEAQ. The germline V and J ends were trimmed by 4 bases and 3 bases, with 18 bases remaining between them.

This chain connects TRBV4-3 to TRBJ2-7; 10 bases align to TRBD1. This CDR3 comprises 15 residues. Germline V gives CDR1 LGHNA, CDR2 YSLEER. Trimming at V came to 0 bases and at J to 6 bases, leaving 5 bases not matched to a gene. The CDR3 sequence is CASSQDVGTGVEQYF. Written as DNA, the CDR3 is TGCGCCAGCAGCCAAGATGTTGGGACAGGGGTCGAGCAGTACTTC.

The chain combines TRBV7-2 with TRBJ2-7; a weak D match, TRBD2 (7 bases). V gave up 2 bases and J gave up 4 bases, with 24 bases separating them. In germline, CDR1 is SGHTA, CDR2 FQGNSA. This CDR3 comprises 18 residues. The CDR3 loop is CASSLKVGGGANGYEQYF. CDR3 in DNA: TGTGCCAGCAGCTTAAAAGTGGGAGGGGGGGCTAATGGATACGAGCAGTACTTC. The full variable domain, completed using reference TRBV7-2 and TRBJ2-7, is GAGVSQSPSNKVTEKGKDVELRCDPISGHTALYWYRQSLGQGLEFLIYFQGNSAPDKSGLPSDRFSAERTGGSVSTLTIQRTQQEDSAVYLCASSLKVGGGANGYEQYFGPGTRLTVT.

The gene calls are TRBV6-5 and TRBJ2-2; TRBD2 matches 8 bases. V was pared by 8 bases and J by 4 bases, with 3 bases of the junction left unmatched. The CDR3 has 13 amino acids. Germline V gene lookup returns CDR1 MNHEY and CDR2 SVGAGI. The DNA for the CDR3 is TGTGCCAGCCGGGGGGGCACCACCGGGGAGCTGTTTTTT. Encoded protein: CASRGGTTGELFF.

The chain recombines TRBV11-3 with TRBJ1-1; 9 bases align to TRBD1. The length of the CDR3 is 14 residues. Unmatched junction bases numbered 1, after V lost 4 bases and J lost 1 base. Germline assignment: CDR1 SGHNT and CDR2 YENEEA. The CDR3: CASSSDRGNTEAFF. DNA of the CDR3: TGTGCCAGCAGCTCGGACAGGGGGAACACTGAAGCTTTCTTT. Combining the CDR3 with reference TRBV11-3 and TRBJ1-1 gives the whole variable domain EAGVVQSPRYKIIEKKQPVAFWCNPISGHNTLYWYLQNLGQGPELLIRYENEEAVDDSQLPKDRFSAERLKGVDSTLKIQPAELGDSAVYLCASSSDRGNTEAFFGQGTRLTVV.

This chain links TRBV15 with TRBJ2-6; the D is unclear. Trimming took 3 bases from V and 2 from J, leaving 5 bases between them. This CDR3 is built from 14 residues. Germline CDR1 and CDR2: LNHNV and YYDKDF (reference sequence). For the CDR3, the DNA is TGTGCCACCAGCAGGGCTGCTGGGGCCAACGTCCTGACTTTC. As protein: CATSRAAGANVLTF.

The chain combines TRBV27 with TRBJ2-3, with a weak D call TRBD2 (6 bases). Germline CDR1 is MNHEY and CDR2 is SMNVEV (reference sequence). This CDR3 contains 14 residues. Trimming pared 1 base from V and 2 bases from J, leaving 7 bases between. The CDR3 region has the DNA TGTGCCAGCAGTTTATGGGGGGTCACAGATACGCAGTATTTT. Its translation: CASSLWGVTDTQYF.

This rearrangement joins TRBV7-6 to TRBJ1-2; the match to TRBD1 covers 9 bases. The germline V gene has CDR1 SGHVS and CDR2 FNYEAQ. V lost 5 bases, J lost 9 bases, and 10 bases stayed unmatched. The CDR3 sequence is 14 residues long. CDR3 region: CASSPRTGEARYTF. Written as DNA, the CDR3 is TGTGCCAGCAGCCCGCGGACAGGGGAGGCGCGCTACACCTTC.

This chain connects TRBV4-2 to TRBJ1-5; weak D call: TRBD1 (5 bases). The germline V and J ends were trimmed by 0 bases and 4 bases, with 10 bases remaining between them. Germline loops: CDR1 LGHNA, CDR2 YNFKEQ. This CDR3 has 15 amino acids. The CDR3 sequence is CASSQEGVNNQPQHF. As DNA, the CDR3 is TGTGCCAGCAGCCAAGAAGGGGTAAATAATCAGCCCCAGCATTTT.

The V call is TRBV18, the J call TRBJ1-2; TRBD1 agrees at 12 bases. The germline gives CDR1 KGHSH, CDR2 LQKENI. Trimming at V came to 5 bases and at J to 2 bases, leaving 6 bases not matched to a gene. This CDR3 contains 16 residues. The CDR3 loop is CASSKGQGAKNYGYTF. CDR3 nucleotide sequence: TGTGCCAGCTCAAAGGGACAGGGGGCAAAAAACTATGGCTACACCTTC. Looking up the rest from reference TRBV18 and TRBJ1-2 gives the full variable domain: NAGVMQNPRHLVRRRGQEARLRCSPMKGHSHVYWYRQLPEEGLKFMVYLQKENIIDESGMPKERFSAEFPKEGPSILRIQQVVRGDSAAYFCASSKGQGAKNYGYTFGSGTRLTVV.

The chain joins TRBV2 to TRBJ2-7, with TRBD1 identical over 8 bases. CDR1 and CDR2 from the germline V gene are SNHLY and FYNNEI. The junction had 7 bases not matched to a gene; V was cut back by 3 bases and J by 6 bases. The CDR3 has 14 residues. This CDR3 is CASSDRQGAPEQYF. CDR3 sequence (DNA): TGTGCCAGCAGTGATCGTCAGGGGGCGCCCGAGCAGTACTTC. Combining the CDR3 with reference TRBV2 and TRBJ2-7 gives the whole variable domain EPEVTQTPSHQVTQMGQEVILRCVPISNHLYFYWYRQILGQKVEFLVSFYNNEISEKSEIFDDQFSVERPDGSNFTLKIRSTKLEDSAMYFCASSDRQGAPEQYFGPGTRLTVT.

The chain couples TRBV19 to TRBJ1-4; D perhaps matches TRBD1 (5 bases). Trimming left V 6 bases short and J 8 bases short, with 16 bases between. In germline, CDR1 is LNHDA, CDR2 SQIVND (reference sequence). The CDR3 is 14 amino acids. The CDR3 here is CASSPTVGGEKLFF. The CDR3 DNA follows: TGTGCCAGTAGCCCGACGGTCGGGGGGGAAAAACTGTTTTTT.

This clone was picked up one time. The V call is TRBV5-5, the J call TRBJ1-5, with 9 positions matching TRBD1. The germline CDR1 and CDR2 sequences are SGHKS and YYEKEE (reference sequence). The CDR3 consists of 15 residues. Trimming removed 3 bases from V and 3 bases from J; junction bases left unmatched: 4. In nucleotides, the CDR3 is TGTGCCAGCAGCTACAGGGGGCCCGACAATCAGCCCCAGCATTTT. Amino acids: CASSYRGPDNQPQHF.

The rearrangement links TRBV27 to TRBJ2-7, with D perhaps matching TRBD1 (6 bases). CDR1 MNHEY and CDR2 SMNVEV come from the germline V gene (reference sequence). The V and J ends lost 3 bases and 7 bases respectively, with 10 bases between them. The CDR3 runs 12 residues. The CDR3 DNA is TGTGCCAGCAGTTTTTCTAGGGGGGAGCAGTACTTC. Translation gives CASSFSRGEQYF.

The chain links TRBV5-1 to TRBJ2-1; 10 bases fit TRBD2. Germline lookup yields CDR1 SGHRS and CDR2 YFSETQ. The CDR3 length is 13 residues. V shed 4 bases and J 14 bases; nucleotides not matched to a gene: 9. CDR3 sequence reads: CASSVEGSGGEFF. The CDR3 DNA reads TGCGCCAGCAGCGTGGAGGGGAGCGGGGGGGAGTTCTTC.

The chain employs TRBV10-1 and TRBJ2-7; D ambiguous. The V and J ends lost 3 bases and 6 bases respectively, with 9 bases between them. Germline values: CDR1 WNHNN, CDR2 SYGVQD (reference sequence). The CDR3 is 12 residues long. This CDR3 reads CASSDRAGEQYF. For the CDR3, the DNA is TGCGCCAGCAGTGACAGAGCAGGCGAGCAGTACTTC.

The V gene is TRBV4-3, the J gene TRBJ1-2; no firm D call. This CDR3 has 13 amino acids. From germline, CDR1 is LGHNA and CDR2 YSLEER. The V end was cut by 1 base, the J end by 6 bases, with 9 bases between. Here the CDR3 DNA reads TGCGCCAGCAGCCAAGGGCAGGTTGATGGCTACACCTTC. It encodes CASSQGQVDGYTF.

The J gene is TRBJ2-3, the V gene TRBV10-1, with 12 bases identical to TRBD2. The J segment lost 5 bases and the V segment lost 4 bases, leaving 10 bases of the junction unmatched. Germline assignment: CDR1 WNHNN and CDR2 SYGVQD (reference sequence). There are 17 residues in the CDR3. CDR3 in DNA: TGCGCCAGCAGTGGAGGGGGGACTAGCGGGCTGGTAGATACGCAGTATTTT. It is translated as CASSGGGTSGLVDTQYF.